A single sample gave rise to the 6 T cell receptor beta chains below, sequenced in a study of technical replicates of blood from a handful of donors. The method was immunoSEQ multiplex PCR; TCRdb's version includes in-frame clones alone and lacks a portion of them. The data show under 20,000 clones, 85% to 90% seen once. Source material: PBMCs. Source of these receptors: a human donor in good health.

The rearrangement uses TRBV10-2 and TRBJ2-1; D remains ambiguous. With 1 base removed from V and 0 bases from J, the gap between germline ends came to 10 bases. Germline-derived CDR1 and CDR2 are WSHSY and SAAADI. The CDR3 has 16 residues. This chain's CDR3 is CASSEWAGLSYNEQFF. CDR3 bases: TGCGCCAGCAGTGAGTGGGCAGGCCTCTCCTACAATGAGCAGTTCTTC.

This clone has a single count. This sequence joins TRBV14 and TRBJ2-7, with D perhaps TRBD2 (5 bases). The germline V gene has CDR1 SGHDN and CDR2 FVKESK. The V end lost 5 bases, the J end lost 4 bases, and 12 bases lay between the germline ends. The CDR3 is 13 amino acids. CDR3 sequence (DNA): TGTGCCAGCAGCGAAACGGGGTCTTACGAGCAGTACTTC. This translates into CASSETGSYEQYF.

J is TRBJ2-1 and V is TRBV15; D unclear. Germline V gene data show CDR1 as LNHNV and CDR2 as YYDKDF (reference sequence). The CDR3 is 12 residues long. V lost 0 bases, J lost 7 bases, and 4 bases lay in between. Here the CDR3 DNA reads TGTGCCACCAGCAGAGACCGTAATGAGCAGTTCTTC. This encodes CATSRDRNEQFF.

The chain couples TRBV7-9 to TRBJ2-7; D gene ambiguous. The CDR3 runs to 13 residues. Germline CDR1 and CDR2: SEHNR and FQNEAQ (reference sequence). The V end lost 5 bases, the J end lost 3 bases, and 11 bases lay between the germline ends. CDR3 in amino acids: CASSEYPSYEQYF. In DNA, the CDR3 is TGTGCCAGCAGCGAATACCCCAGCTACGAGCAGTACTTC.

This clone was counted a single time. The chain links TRBV6-5 to TRBJ1-2; D is perhaps TRBD1 (5 bases). This CDR3 has 11 amino acids. Germline V gene lookup returns CDR1 MNHEY and CDR2 SVGAGI. Deletions cut 4 bases from V and 8 bases from J, with 8 bases between. The CDR3 reads CASSSGRGYTF. The CDR3 bases are TGTGCCAGCAGTTCAGGGAGGGGCTACACCTTC.

The chain has TRBV4-2 and TRBJ2-7; TRBD2 aligns across 9 bases. There are 15 residues in the CDR3. CDR1 and CDR2 (germline): LGHNA, YNFKEQ. Trimming took 0 bases from V and 0 from J; bases not matched to a gene: 0. The CDR3 protein is CASSQEREGSYEQYF. The DNA for the CDR3 is TGTGCCAGCAGCCAAGAGCGGGAGGGCTCCTACGAGCAGTACTTC.